The text below deals with one TCR beta chain. This clonotype is assessed as large (0.1 to 1%). Its antigen is still unknown. Within one base of it there is no much larger clone, and no base qualities were kept. For sequencing, a NextSeq 500 was employed. Starting from approximately 15 ng of total RNA, TCR libraries were made with the QIAseq Immune Repertoire RNA Library Kit, Human TCR Panel. TCR libraries were sequenced on an Illumina NextSeq with a Mid Output V2 kit, using asymmetric 261x41 paired-end reads. Each TCR library was diluted to approximately 3.7 nM, pooled, denatured and loaded at roughly 0.99 pM. As for how the authors treated the data: TCR FASTQ files were processed in the QIAGEN GeneGlobe Data Analysis Center, with downstream analysis in R 3.5.2. Clonality was calculated as one minus the Shannon entropy normalized by the log of the number of unique productive sequences. Within each subset, Fisher exact tests at 5% FDR identified TRA or TRB clonotypes differing in abundance between baseline and M1. Differentially abundant clonotypes were grouped as emerging, expanding, contracting or non-expanding/contracting. Repertoire overlap between patients was measured with Morisita's overlap index. TCRdb reran the public reads through fastp at Q25 and MiXCR, keeping productive beta chains. CDR3 protein duplicates are merged, each entry listing the most common genes and DNA. These V and J calls derive from TCRdb rather than the authors' analysis. The sample table holds more than 500 distinct CDR3 sequences, of which approximately 7% were seen once. The top ten clones comprise 20% to 30% of the sample.

CDR1 LNHDA and CDR2 SQIVND are derived from the germline V gene (reference sequence). The CDR3 starts with the cysteine, ends with the phenylalanine, and has 16 residues. The DNA shown is the 48-base CDR3, in frame from base 1. The germline ends are 18 bases apart after V is trimmed by 5 bases and J by 3 bases. This sample stems from a study of circulating CD8 cells and anti-PD-1 response in melanoma (dated by TCRdb to 2018 to 2021). For context, the study as a whole: Nivolumab was administered to patients intravenously at 3 mg/kg every 2 weeks. Of the roughly 13 patients in the melanoma cohort, anti-PD-1 was received as first-line therapy by seven patients, and prior targeted therapy or immunotherapy had been received by six patients. Responders were defined as patients showing complete or partial responses, and non-responders as patients showing stable or progressive disease (RECIST v1.1). A total of about eleven melanoma patients were included in the TCR repertoire analysis, 4 of them responders and 7 non-responders. In on-treatment samples, a biotinylated anti-human IgG4 antibody was used to detect PD-1.

Overall study outcomes, separate from this receptor: Because of limited material, replicates were generally not included when the experiments were performed. The DNEG repertoire was the most diverse; PD-1 and DPOS showed similar, higher clonality, and TIGIT repertoires were the least diverse. Repertoires were largely private between subsets, with under 7% of TRB clonotypes shared at M1; sharing was highest between DPOS and TIGIT. Only baseline and M1 samples from a small cohort with few responders were used in the published TCR repertoire comparisons. Because tumor material was not accessible, tumor reactivity was instead assessed by peptide assays on expanded sorted subsets. Both treatment-naive and previously treated patients were included in the cohort, and this mixing was noted by the authors as something that could influence results.

Using a BD FACSAria II cell sorter, four subsets defined by PD-1 and/or TIGIT were sorted from live CD3+CD8+TCRalphabeta+ cells. To characterize relevance to anti-PD-1 therapy response, circulating CD8 T cells were sorted into four subsets based on PD-1 and TIGIT expression. From each sorted CD8 T-cell subset, both TCR alpha and TCR beta chains were sequenced. Peripheral blood was drawn before the first anti-PD-1 injection and after two and four injections. PBMCs were isolated immediately by Ficoll gradient centrifugation. Until use, PBMCs were stored frozen in liquid nitrogen in RPMI containing about 18% FCS and approximately 10% DMSO. After thawing, PBMCs were stained with a viability dye and with antibodies against CD3, CD8alpha, TCRalphabeta, PD-1 and TIGIT. The RNeasy Kit was used to extract total RNA, and all samples had a RIN greater than 7.

The chain was built from TRBV19 and TRBJ2-3, with the D gene too uncertain to name. The source of this sequence is a human donor with melanoma. The sample was CD8+ T cells from PBMCs, taken at baseline or after one month of anti-PD-1 therapy (not recorded which). The CDR3 region reads CASSFPMGGGTDTQYF. The DNA reads TGTGCCAGTAGTTTCCCCATGGGCGGTGGGACAGATACGCAGTATTTT.